The source of this T cell receptor beta chain is a study of T cells in Graves' hyperthyroidism and ophthalmopathy. Study overall: The initial diagnosis was the point when peripheral blood was collected, ahead of any treatment. Broader study findings: Ophthalmopathy got predicted by the model a median roughly 6.4 months before its onset.

The CDR3 regions of TCR beta were amplified from RNA transcripts. A set of HTBI primers served as the primers for a first-round RT-PCR of the TCR CDR3. TCRdb redid the calling of the multiplex PCR reads with MiXCR, one entry per CDR3 protein. The table records about 300,000 distinct CDR3 sequences, approximately 18% of them present only once. The CDR3 runs 13 residues. Trimming removed 8 bases at V and 3 bases at J, with 13 bases between. CDR1 MNHEY and CDR2 SMNVEV come from the germline V gene (reference sequence). A word on this clonotype: Its antigen remains unknown.

This chain links TRBV27 with TRBJ1-1, with D possibly TRBD1 on 5 matching bases. This TCR was recovered from a man in his fifties or sixties with Graves' ophthalmopathy. Sequenced: blood. CDR3 coding DNA: TGTGCCAGCCGGGACGAAGGATACACTGAAGCTTTCTTT. This sequence encodes CASRDEGYTEAFF.